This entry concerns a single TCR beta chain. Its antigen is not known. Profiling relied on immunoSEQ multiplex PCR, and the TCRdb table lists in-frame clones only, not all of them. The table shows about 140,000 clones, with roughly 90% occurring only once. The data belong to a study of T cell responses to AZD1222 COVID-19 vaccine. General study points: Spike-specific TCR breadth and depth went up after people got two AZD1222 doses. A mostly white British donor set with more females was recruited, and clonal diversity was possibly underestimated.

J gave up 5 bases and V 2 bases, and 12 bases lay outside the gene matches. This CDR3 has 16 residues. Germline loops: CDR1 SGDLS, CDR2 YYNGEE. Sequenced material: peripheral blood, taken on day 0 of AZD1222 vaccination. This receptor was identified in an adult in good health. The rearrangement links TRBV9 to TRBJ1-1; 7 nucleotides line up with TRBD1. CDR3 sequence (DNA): TGTGCCAGCAGCGTCACAAGACAGGGAGGGTTGACTGAAGCTTTCTTT. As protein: CASSVTRQGGLTEAFF.